The TCR beta chain described here comes from a study of long-term antiretroviral therapy in people with HIV. CDR3 length: 13 amino acids. Trimming cost V 7 bases and J 5 bases, with 14 bases left between them. CDR1 is MDHEN, CDR2 SYDVKM, per germline. Survey-level resolution applied to immunoSEQ assay v3.0. Sequencing was directed toward about 40,000-50,000 T-cell genomes in each sample. Sequencing used immunoSEQ multiplex PCR; TCRdb keeps in-frame clones, though not all of them. The sample consists of tens of thousands of clones, under 80% of them appearing once. Donors needed at least one pre-ART PBMC sample plus at least two post-ART samples.

The chain employs TRBV28 and TRBJ1-2; no firm D call. The sequence was collected from a woman aged 35 to 49 with HIV. Sequencing used unsorted PBMCs, obtained 0.5 years after starting antiretroviral therapy. The CDR3 nucleotides are TGTGCCAGCACATGGGGAGAAGGGTATGGCTACACCTTC. Translation: CASTWGEGYGYTF.